These 16 T cell receptor beta chains were sequenced from one sample in a study of shared clonotypes between healthy human individuals. Libraries were prepared by immunoSEQ multiplex PCR; TCRdb keeps only in-frame clonotypes and omits some of them. Altogether about 1.1 million clones are present, approximately 75% being singletons, with the ten largest covering over 0.8%. The sample was memory CD4+ T cells from PBMCs. This sample's subset: CD45RA-negative fraction. The receptors derive from a man aged 18 to 29 in good health. Some clones in this sample may be carry-over from other donors' samples.

This clone was seen once. The V gene is TRBV10-1, the J gene TRBJ2-1; TRBD2 is a possible D gene (6 bases). The CDR3 extends over 14 amino acids. Looked up from germline, CDR1 is WNHNN and CDR2 is SYGVQD (reference sequence). Trimming pared 4 bases from V and 9 bases from J, leaving 16 bases between. CDR3 amino acids: CASSVGREGFEQFF. In DNA form, the CDR3 reads TGCGCCAGCAGTGTGGGGCGGGAAGGCTTTGAGCAGTTCTTC.

Notes on this clone: Other nucleotide sequences in the sample specify the same CDR3. This chain connects TRBV7-9 to TRBJ1-1; D ambiguous. The ends were cut back, 3 bases at V and 1 base at J, with 6 bases in the middle. Germline V CDR1 and CDR2: SEHNR, FQNEAQ (reference sequence). The CDR3 has 13 amino acids. Here the CDR3 DNA reads TGTGCCAGCAGCTTGGACCAGAACACTGAAGCTTTCTTT. As protein: CASSLDQNTEAFF.

The chain uses TRBV4-1 and TRBJ1-3; maybe TRBD1 (6 bases). CDR1 is MGHRA and CDR2 is YSYEKL in the germline V gene. This CDR3 has 17 residues. V was cut by 3 bases and J by 0 bases, with 15 bases left in between. The CDR3 DNA sequence: TGCGCCAGCAGCCATGACGGGGGCCCTAACTCTGGAAACACCATATATTTT. It specifies CASSHDGGPNSGNTIYF.

The V and J genes are TRBV28 and TRBJ1-1, with D unresolved. V was pared by 2 bases and J by 7 bases, with 8 bases between. This CDR3 is 12 amino acids long. Germline V lookup: CDR1 MDHEN, CDR2 SYDVKM. The CDR3 sequence: CASSLGPYEAFF. The DNA for the CDR3 is TGTGCCAGCAGTTTAGGGCCCTATGAAGCTTTCTTT.

V usage is TRBV9 and J usage is TRBJ2-3; a possible D gene is TRBD2 (5 bases). Per germline, CDR1 SGDLS and CDR2 YYNGEE. The CDR3 sequence is 16 residues long. V dropped 0 bases and J dropped 5 bases, with 16 bases sitting between them. In nucleotides, the CDR3 is TGTGCCAGCAGCGTAGGGCCGGGGATGGGTGGAGATACGCAGTATTTT. This translates into CASSVGPGMGGDTQYF.

The chain carries TRBV27 and TRBJ1-5, with unresolved D. The CDR3 consists of 15 residues. The V end was cut by 7 bases, the J end by 3 bases, with 16 bases between. Looked up from germline, CDR1 is MNHEY and CDR2 is SMNVEV (reference sequence). The CDR3 region has the DNA TGTGCCAGCAAACTAGCCCCATTTAACAATCAGCCCCAGCATTTT. This encodes CASKLAPFNNQPQHF.

The V and J genes are TRBV5-6 and TRBJ2-1, with a possible D match to TRBD1 (5 bases). The CDR3 loop spans 12 amino acids. Trimming took off 0 bases at V and 9 bases at J, with 7 bases between the two ends. CDR1 and CDR2 from the germline V gene are SGHDT and YYEEEE. CDR3 nucleotide sequence: TGTGCCAGCAGCTTGGGGGGCGGTGAGCAGTTCTTC. Encoded protein: CASSLGGGEQFF.

This clone was picked up one time. V and J are TRBV11-2 and TRBJ2-1; D remains unclear. CDR1 and CDR2 (germline): SGHAT, FQNNGV. This CDR3 has 15 residues. The V gene lost 5 bases and the J gene lost 10 bases, with 21 bases spanning the gap. In DNA, the CDR3 is TGTGCCAGCAGCCGTACCCCCTCTAGTCAGAACGAGCAGTTCTTC. Its protein is CASSRTPSSQNEQFF.

The chain recombines TRBV4-2 with TRBJ2-2; D is unclear. The CDR3 is made up of 12 amino acids. V lost 3 bases, J lost 5 bases, and 4 bases lay in between. Germline V lookup: CDR1 LGHNA, CDR2 YNFKEQ. The chain's CDR3 is CASSQITGELFF. The CDR3 DNA reads TGTGCCAGCAGCCAGATTACCGGGGAGCTGTTTTTT.

This clone came up a few times. The same CDR3 can be traced to other DNA sequences in this sample. V gene TRBV30 combines with J gene TRBJ1-2, with a tentative D call TRBD1 (5 bases). The CDR3 runs to 11 residues. Germline V gene sequence: CDR1 GTSNPN, CDR2 SVGIG (reference sequence). V was clipped by 2 bases and J by 7 bases, with 8 bases between them. The CDR3 reads CAWSKGVGYTF. The CDR3 DNA reads as TGTGCCTGGAGTAAAGGGGTTGGCTACACCTTC.

This chain connects TRBV2 to TRBJ2-6; perhaps TRBD1 as D (6 bases). Trimming took 8 bases from V and 2 from J, leaving 16 bases between them. The CDR3 totals 16 residues. Germline values: CDR1 SNHLY, CDR2 FYNNEI. CDR3 sequence reads: CASALNRAAGANVLTF. For the CDR3, the DNA is TGTGCCAGCGCACTCAACAGGGCGGCTGGGGCCAACGTCCTGACTTTC.

This clone was observed once. The rearrangement uses TRBV11-2 and TRBJ2-1; the match to TRBD2 covers 7 bases. V shed 1 base and J 8 bases; nucleotides not matched to a gene: 14. The germline CDR1 and CDR2 sequences are SGHAT and FQNNGV. The CDR3 is made up of 17 amino acids. In DNA form, the CDR3 reads TGTGCCAGCAGCTTAGGAAGCCGGACTAGACCCGAGTATGAGCAGTTCTTC. It codes for CASSLGSRTRPEYEQFF.

Note on this clone: The junction shows a germline mismatch at one end, possibly a read error. V gene TRBV6-1 combines with J gene TRBJ2-7; 9 bases line up with TRBD2. CDR1 MNHNS and CDR2 SASEGT come from the germline V gene. This CDR3 has 14 amino acids. This CDR3 reads CASSEAGGLAGTVF. For the CDR3, the DNA is TGTGCCAGCAGTGAAGCGGGGGGGCTAGCGGGAACCGTCTTC.

V gene TRBV28 combines with J gene TRBJ1-5, with TRBD1 matching 9 bases. Germline values: CDR1 MDHEN, CDR2 SYDVKM. The CDR3 loop spans 15 amino acids. J lost 6 bases, V lost 6 bases, and 9 bases had no gene match. CDR3 loop: CASSPGGQGPQPQHF. The DNA for the CDR3 is TGTGCCAGCAGCCCCGGGGGACAGGGTCCTCAGCCCCAGCATTTT.

The V and J genes are TRBV5-1 and TRBJ2-5, with D hard to call. Germline loops: CDR1 SGHRS, CDR2 YFSETQ. The V end lost 0 bases, the J end lost 5 bases, and 11 bases lay between the germline ends. The CDR3 loop spans 14 amino acids. CDR3 amino acids: CASSLATMEETQYF. The CDR3 DNA follows: TGCGCCAGCAGCTTGGCGACAATGGAGGAGACCCAGTACTTC.

The chain couples TRBV6-6 to TRBJ2-1; 10 positions agree with TRBD2. The ends lost 4 bases at V and 6 bases at J; junction bases unmatched: 6. Per germline, CDR1 MNHNY and CDR2 SVGAGI (reference sequence). The CDR3 runs to 15 residues. CDR3 coding DNA: TGTGCCAGCAGTTCCCTAGCGGGAGAGGGCAATGAGCAGTTCTTC. This codes for CASSSLAGEGNEQFF.